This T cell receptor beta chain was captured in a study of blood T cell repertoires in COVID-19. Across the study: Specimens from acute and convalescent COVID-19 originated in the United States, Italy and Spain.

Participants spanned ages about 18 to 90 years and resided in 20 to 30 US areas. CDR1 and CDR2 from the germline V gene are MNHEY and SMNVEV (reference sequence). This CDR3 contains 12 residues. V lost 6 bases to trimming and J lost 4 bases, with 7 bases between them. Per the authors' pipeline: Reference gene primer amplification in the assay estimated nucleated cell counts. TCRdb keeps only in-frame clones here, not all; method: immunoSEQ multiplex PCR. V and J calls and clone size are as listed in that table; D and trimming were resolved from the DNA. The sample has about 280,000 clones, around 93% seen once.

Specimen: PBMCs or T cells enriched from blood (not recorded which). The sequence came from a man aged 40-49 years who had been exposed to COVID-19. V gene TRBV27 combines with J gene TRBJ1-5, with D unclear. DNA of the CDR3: TGTGCCAGCAGCGAGGGAAATCAGCCCCAGCATTTT. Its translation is CASSEGNQPQHF.